The rows below give T cell receptor beta chains drawn from one sample of a study of blood T cell repertoires in COVID-19. Clones were sequenced by immunoSEQ multiplex PCR, and TCRdb holds only the in-frame ones, with some missing. The profile shows approximately 90,000 clones, approximately 79% of them singletons. Sequences were obtained from peripheral blood. Receptors were obtained from an elderly woman with acute or convalescent COVID-19. CDR3s include the opening cysteine and the closing phenylalanine or tryptophan. D genes are given only for firm matches. Part of the rows lack a size; the others show once, few, many or a class for expanded clones.

J,D,V,size,DNA,CDR3
TRBJ1-3,-,TRBV11-3,-,TGTGCCAGCGGCTTATCCGGGACAACTGGAAACACCATATATTTT,CASGLSGTTGNTIYF
TRBJ2-3,TRBD2,TRBV18,-,TGTGCCAGCTCACCGATAGCGGGGGGGAGCACAGATACGCAGTATTTT,CASSPIAGGSTDTQYF
TRBJ2-1,TRBD2,TRBV5-1,once,TGCGCCAGCAGAGGGACTAGCGGATACAATGAGCAGTTCTTC,CASRGTSGYNEQFF
TRBJ1-2,TRBD1,TRBV18,-,TGTGCCAGCTCACCAGACAGGGGTTGGGGCTACACCTTC,CASSPDRGWGYTF
TRBJ1-1,-,TRBV4-2,-,TGTGCCAGCAGCCCATCGGGGGGCTACACTGAAGCTTTCTTT,CASSPSGGYTEAFF
TRBJ2-7,-,TRBV28,-,TGTGCCAGCAGCAGGGTCCCGGGTGAGCAGTACTTC,CASSRVPGEQYF
TRBJ2-1,TRBD2,TRBV9,-,TGTGCCAGCAGCGCTAGCGGGGGGCCGACGAGCTCCTACAATGAGCAGTTCTTC,CASSASGGPTSSYNEQFF
TRBJ1-1,TRBD1,TRBV27,-,TGTGCCAGCAGTTTATCGTCCGGGACAGGGATTACTGAAGCTTTCTTT,CASSLSSGTGITEAFF
TRBJ1-2,TRBD1,TRBV3-1/TRBV3-2,-,TGTGCCAGCAGCCTGGAGACAGGGGGCCACTATGGCTACACCTTC,CASSLETGGHYGYTF
TRBJ1-3,-,TRBV11-2,-,TGTGCCAGCAGCTTAGATCTAGACAGAAGGAACACCATATATTTT,CASSLDLDRRNTIYF
TRBJ2-7,TRBD1,TRBV11-2,-,TGTGCCAGCAGCCTTCAGGGGGCAAGGTCCTACGAGCAGTACTTC,CASSLQGARSYEQYF
TRBJ2-1,TRBD2,TRBV5-6,-,TGTGCCAGCAGCTTGTTAAGCGGGGGTGTTACCTACAATGAGCAGTTCTTC,CASSLLSGGVTYNEQFF
TRBJ1-4,-,TRBV18,-,TGTGCCAGCTCACAGGGGGTCGGTTTCGATGAAAAACTGTTTTTT,CASSQGVGFDEKLFF
TRBJ1-1,-,TRBV15,-,TGTGCCACCAGCAGAGAACTTTCGAACACTGAAGCTTTCTTT,CATSRELSNTEAFF
TRBJ2-5,-,TRBV29-1,-,TGCAGCGTTTTCTCCTCTACGGGGGAAGAGACCCAGTACTTC,CSVFSSTGEETQYF
TRBJ2-2,-,TRBV7-6,-,TGTGCCAGCAGCTCGCCCCGGGGGTCCCCCAACACCGGGGAGCTGTTTTTT,CASSSPRGSPNTGELFF
TRBJ1-1,TRBD1,TRBV20-1,-,TGCAGTGCTAGTACGGAGCAGGGGGCCGATGACACTGAAGCTTTCTTT,CSASTEQGADDTEAFF
TRBJ2-2,TRBD1,TRBV19,-,TGTGCCAGTAGTGCCATCGGGACAGGGGGCACCGGGGAGCTGTTTTTT,CASSAIGTGGTGELFF
TRBJ1-2,-,TRBV19,-,TGTGCCAGTAGTATAGAGGCAGGGCTGCCGGTCTATGGCTACACCTTC,CASSIEAGLPVYGYTF
TRBJ2-7,-,TRBV29-1,few,TGCAGCGTTGGTGGCCGATTGACAAACGAGCAGTACTTC,CSVGGRLTNEQYF
TRBJ2-5,-,TRBV7-2,-,TGTGCCAGCAGCTTAGTTCATCTAGGAAAGACCCAGTACTTC,CASSLVHLGKTQYF
TRBJ1-2,-,TRBV12-3/TRBV12-4,few,TGTGCCAGCAGTTTGGGGCCTAGGGCCGGCTACACCTTC,CASSLGPRAGYTF
TRBJ1-6,TRBD1,TRBV9,few,TGTGCCAGCAACCGGGGACAGGGGAATTCACCCCTCCACTTT,CASNRGQGNSPLHF
TRBJ1-3,-,TRBV5-1,-,TGCGCCAGCACCTACGACCCCTCGCCAGGATTCTCTGGAAACACCATATATTTT,CASTYDPSPGFSGNTIYF
TRBJ2-2,-,TRBV11-3,-,TGTGCCAGCAGTCCCCTTACATCCGGGGAGCTGTTTTTT,CASSPLTSGELFF
TRBJ1-2,-,TRBV29-1,-,TGCAGCGTGGGGCTTGGGGGGTTTGGCTACACCTTC,CSVGLGGFGYTF
TRBJ1-1,TRBD1,TRBV7-3,-,TGTGCCAGCAGCTTACAGGGGGCAAAGAACACTGAAGCTTTCTTT,CASSLQGAKNTEAFF
TRBJ2-7,-,TRBV6-6,few,TGTGCCAGCAGATACACCTCGGACAGCTCGGGGGAGCAGTACTTC,CASRYTSDSSGEQYF
TRBJ2-3,-,TRBV5-4,-,TGTGCCAGCAGCTTCCCGGGGAATAGCACAGATACGCAGTATTTT,CASSFPGNSTDTQYF
TRBJ1-5,TRBD1,TRBV19,few,TGTGCCAGTAGTCCGGGACAGGGTGGCCATCAGCCCCAGCATTTT,CASSPGQGGHQPQHF
TRBJ2-3,-,TRBV7-2,-,TGTGCCAGCAGCTTAAGTAGCATGCATACGCAGTATTTT,CASSLSSMHTQYF
TRBJ2-1,-,TRBV3-1/TRBV3-2,-,TGTGCCAGCAGCCATGAGGCCGTCCAGTTCTTC,CASSHEAVQFF
TRBJ2-7,TRBD1,TRBV10-3,-,TGTGCCATCAGCGACGACAGGGGAGGCGAGCAGTACTTC,CAISDDRGGEQYF
TRBJ1-3,TRBD1,TRBV18,-,TGTGCCAGCTCACCCCGGACAGGGAACTCTGGAAACACCATATATTTT,CASSPRTGNSGNTIYF
TRBJ1-4,-,TRBV4-3,-,TGCGCCAGCAGCCAAGGACTTACAGGCAAGGCAACTAATGAAAAACTGTTTTTT,CASSQGLTGKATNEKLFF
TRBJ1-5,-,TRBV12-5,-,TGTGCTAGTGCAGGGGCCGGCAATCAGCCCCAGCATTTT,CASAGAGNQPQHF
TRBJ1-2,TRBD1,TRBV7-9,-,TGTGCCAGCAGCGCACGGGACAGAAAAGGCTATGGCTACACCTTC,CASSARDRKGYGYTF
TRBJ1-2,TRBD1,TRBV29-1,few,TGCAGCGTCCTCAGAGGGGGCTCAGCTAACTATGGCTACACCTTC,CSVLRGGSANYGYTF
TRBJ1-2,-,TRBV28,-,TGTGCCAGCAGCCCCCCGTGGCTAGACTATGGCTACACCTTC,CASSPPWLDYGYTF
TRBJ2-5,-,TRBV7-7,-,TGTGCTAGCAGCCTCCACTTAGGAGAGTACCAAGAGACCCAGTACTTC,CASSLHLGEYQETQYF
TRBJ2-7,-,TRBV28,-,TGTGCCAGCAGTCCCTCGGGGTTCCCAACCTCTAACCGGCAGTACTTC,CASSPSGFPTSNRQYF
TRBJ2-7,TRBD2,TRBV2,few,TGTGCCAGCAGTGAATTTGTCGGGACTAGCGGGGGGTACGAGCAGTACTTC,CASSEFVGTSGGYEQYF
TRBJ1-2,-,TRBV4-3,-,TGCGCCAGCAGCCAAGACCTAGGGCAGGGAGGCTATGGCTACACCTTC,CASSQDLGQGGYGYTF
TRBJ2-2,-,TRBV11-2,-,TGTGCCAGCAGCTTAGGTTCGAGCCTCCGGAACACCGGGGAGCTGTTTTTT,CASSLGSSLRNTGELFF
TRBJ2-3,-,TRBV11-2,-,TGTGCCAGCAGCTTCCGACAGGAGAGCACAGATACGCAGTATTTT,CASSFRQESTDTQYF
TRBJ1-5,-,TRBV7-2,-,TGTGCCAGCAGCTTAGACCGGCCCGGCAGGGGTCAGCCCCAGCATTTT,CASSLDRPGRGQPQHF
TRBJ1-2,TRBD1,TRBV5-6,-,TGTGCCAGCAGCCGGGACAGAAACTATGGCTACACCTTC,CASSRDRNYGYTF
TRBJ1-3,-,TRBV7-2,-,TGTGCCAGCAGCCCCCTACGGGGTTATGGAAACACCATATATTTT,CASSPLRGYGNTIYF